This TCR beta chain stems from a study of T cells in Graves' hyperthyroidism and ophthalmopathy. The study's findings and limits: Most clonotypes expanded in thyroid above 0.001 were likewise present in blood. A model of 13 V-J pairs discriminated ophthalmopathy from stable hyperthyroidism.

Uncontrolled infection, other autoimmune disease, pregnancy or lactation disqualified patients from enrolment. Clinical symptoms, serum thyroxine and TRAb, thyroid ultrasound and orbital computed tomography together formed the diagnostic basis. TCR beta CDR3 sequences were amplified from RNA transcripts. Using the HTBI primer set, a first-round RT-PCR was run on the TCR CDR3. A single record per CDR3 protein comes from TCRdb applying MiXCR to the multiplex PCR reads. The data hold under 400,000 distinct CDR3 sequences, with around 13% observed a single time. The trim removed 5 bases at V and 3 bases at J, leaving 9 bases unmatched. From germline, CDR1 is MNHEY and CDR2 SVGEGT. The CDR3 consists of 15 residues. This clonotype occurred many times. Its antigen is undetermined.

V and J are TRBV6-2 or TRBV6-3 and TRBJ1-1; TRBD1 matches at 7 bases. The sequence derives from a woman aged 18 to 35 with Graves' hyperthyroidism. Sequencing was performed on blood. The CDR3 nucleotides read TGTGCCAGCAGTAGGAGACAGGGAGTGCACACTGAAGCTTTCTTT. Its translation: CASSRRQGVHTEAFF.